These T cell receptor beta chains were read from a single sample in a study of blood T cell repertoires in COVID-19. Generated by immunoSEQ multiplex PCR, the TCRdb table keeps only in-frame clones and is missing some. The table has 95,000 to 150,000 clones, about 70% seen once; the top ten hold around 2%. The sequenced sample was peripheral blood. The receptor set was obtained from a woman in her 70s with acute or convalescent COVID-19. The CDR3 runs from the conserved cysteine through the conserved F or W. D genes are given only for firm matches. Where a row states a size, it is once, few, many or the class of an expanded clone; other rows omit it.

J	D	V	size	DNA	CDR3
TRBJ2-3	TRBD1	TRBV27	NA	TGTGCCAGCAGTAGACAGGGGGTCACAGATACGCAGTATTTT	CASSRQGVTDTQYF
TRBJ1-1	TRBD1	TRBV25-1	many	TGTGCCAGCCGTCCTCCGGGACAGGGGAGGTTCACTGAAGCTTTCTTT	CASRPPGQGRFTEAFF
TRBJ1-6	TRBD1	TRBV28	once	TGTGCCAGCAGTAGACGACAGGGGATGGGTAATTCACCCCTCCACTTT	CASSRRQGMGNSPLHF
TRBJ2-7	NA	TRBV6-2/TRBV6-3	NA	TGTGCCAGCAGTTATACAGGGTCCCGGCTTGTAGAGCAGTACTTC	CASSYTGSRLVEQYF
TRBJ1-1	TRBD1	TRBV13	NA	TGTGCCAGCAGCTTAAACAGGGGAAAGAACACTGAAGCTTTCTTT	CASSLNRGKNTEAFF
TRBJ1-4	TRBD1	TRBV27	NA	TGTGCCAGCAGTTTTCGGGATACAGGGGGCCGGGGTGAAAAACTGTTTTTT	CASSFRDTGGRGEKLFF
TRBJ1-1	NA	TRBV7-2	NA	TGTGCCAGCAGCTTTTGGGGCCTGGGCACTGAAGCTTTCTTT	CASSFWGLGTEAFF
TRBJ2-1	NA	TRBV28	NA	TGTGCCAGCAGTTTTTCTCAGGGTGGTGAGCAGTTCTTC	CASSFSQGGEQFF
TRBJ2-2	NA	TRBV2	NA	TGTGCCAGCAGTATCCTGGGGGGAGATAAGGCCGGGGAGCTGTTTTTT	CASSILGGDKAGELFF
TRBJ1-3	NA	TRBV6-5	NA	TGTGCCAGCAGTCAGTCGTCCGGACAGAGTAACACCATATATTTT	CASSQSSGQSNTIYF
TRBJ2-7	TRBD2	TRBV15	NA	TGTGCCACCAGCAAGACTAGCGGGGGGGCCTACGAGCAGTACTTC	CATSKTSGGAYEQYF
TRBJ1-2	TRBD1	TRBV14	NA	TGTGCCAGCAGCCTCGACAGGGGGAACCTCTATGGCTACACCTTC	CASSLDRGNLYGYTF
TRBJ2-7	TRBD1	TRBV5-1	NA	TGCGCCAGCAGCGCTGACAGGGGAAAGGGCGAGCAGTACTTC	CASSADRGKGEQYF
TRBJ2-2	NA	TRBV5-8	NA	TGTGCCAGCAGCTTGATCGGGGGGAACACCGGGGAGCTGTTTTTT	CASSLIGGNTGELFF
TRBJ1-6	TRBD1	TRBV11-2	NA	TGTGCCAGCAGCCACGGGGGGGACAGGGTCACTTCACCCCTCCACTTT	CASSHGGDRVTSPLHF
TRBJ1-2	TRBD1	TRBV6-5	NA	TGTGCCAGCAGCCACGGACAGGCTAACTATGGCTACACCTTC	CASSHGQANYGYTF
TRBJ2-1	TRBD2	TRBV9	NA	TGTGCCAGCAGCCCTAGCGGGGGTGTGATTGAGCAGTTCTTC	CASSPSGGVIEQFF
TRBJ1-1	NA	TRBV5-1	NA	TGCGCCAGCAGCTTGTTCGGAGGGACTGAAGCTTTCTTT	CASSLFGGTEAFF
TRBJ1-5	NA	TRBV6-5	few	TGTGCCAGCAGTATCCGGGACAATCAGCCCCAGCATTTT	CASSIRDNQPQHF
TRBJ2-1	TRBD1	TRBV5-1	NA	TGCGCCAGCAGTAACACCGGGACAGGGTCCCATGAGCAGTTCTTC	CASSNTGTGSHEQFF
TRBJ1-2	TRBD1	TRBV6-6	NA	TGTGCCAGCAGTGGGAGGACAGGGAAGGGCTACACCTTC	CASSGRTGKGYTF
TRBJ2-7	NA	TRBV5-6	NA	TGTGCCAGCAGCAAGGGACTCCTCCTGAGCTCCTACGAGCAGTACTTC	CASSKGLLLSSYEQYF
TRBJ1-2	NA	TRBV20-1	few	TGCAGTGCTAACGTGGGCAGCGGCTACACCTTC	CSANVGSGYTF
TRBJ1-2	NA	TRBV27	NA	TGTGCCAGCAGTTTAGGCGCGGGGAACTATGGCTACACCTTC	CASSLGAGNYGYTF
TRBJ2-2	TRBD2	TRBV6-5	NA	TGTGCCAGCAGGGGGAGCGGGAAATTTGCCGGGGAGCTGTTTTTT	CASRGSGKFAGELFF
TRBJ2-7	NA	TRBV28	NA	TGTGCCAGCACATCCTCCTACGAGCAGTACTTC	CASTSSYEQYF
TRBJ2-1	TRBD2	TRBV3-1/TRBV3-2	NA	TGTGCCAGCAGCCGACTAGCGGGCCACAATGAGCAGTTCTTC	CASSRLAGHNEQFF
TRBJ1-5	TRBD1	TRBV2	few	TGTGCCATTAAGGACAGGGACAATCAGCCCCAGCATTTT	CAIKDRDNQPQHF
TRBJ1-4	NA	TRBV21-1	NA	TGTGCCAGCAGCAAAGAGGGGACAGGGAACGAAAAACTGTTTTTT	CASSKEGTGNEKLFF
TRBJ2-7	TRBD2	TRBV19	NA	TGTGCCAGTAGTTCCTTTCAGACTAGCGGGACCTACGAGCAGTACTTC	CASSSFQTSGTYEQYF
TRBJ2-7	NA	TRBV4-1	NA	TGCGCCAGCAGCCAAGAACCCGGGGTTAACGAGCAGTACTTC	CASSQEPGVNEQYF
TRBJ1-2	TRBD1	TRBV9	few	TGTGCCAGCAGTGAGAGACAGGGGGCAACGGAGGGCTACACCTTC	CASSERQGATEGYTF
TRBJ1-4	NA	TRBV15	NA	TGTGCCACCAGCTCACGGGTTATGGGTGAAAAACTGTTTTTT	CATSSRVMGEKLFF
TRBJ1-4	NA	TRBV5-5	NA	TGTGCCAGCAGCTTCTCAGTGGCGGCGGGGAATGAAAAACTGTTTTTT	CASSFSVAAGNEKLFF
TRBJ2-1	TRBD2	TRBV9	NA	TGTGCCAGCAGCATCACTAGCGGGAGAATTTATGAGCAGTTCTTC	CASSITSGRIYEQFF
TRBJ2-1	TRBD2	TRBV19	NA	TGTGCCAGTAGCGGGAGGGCCTGGGATGAGCAGTTCTTC	CASSGRAWDEQFF
TRBJ1-3	NA	TRBV4-3	few	TGCGCCAGCAGCCAAGATGCAACCGGTGGAAACACCATATATTTT	CASSQDATGGNTIYF
TRBJ2-5	TRBD2	TRBV7-3	NA	TGTGCCAGCAGCTCGGGACTAGCGGGACTCCCCACCACCCAGTACTTC	CASSSGLAGLPTTQYF
TRBJ1-1	NA	TRBV28	NA	TGTGCCAGCAGTTTTTCCTCCCAAGGGGGGGCCGTACGCTACACTGAAGCTTTCTTT	CASSFSSQGGAVRYTEAFF
TRBJ1-4	NA	TRBV21-1	NA	TGTGCCAGCAGCAAAGGGGGGGGCAGGAGTAGAGTCGAAAAACTGTTTTTT	CASSKGGGRSRVEKLFF
TRBJ2-1	TRBD2	TRBV7-8	NA	TGTGCCAGCAGCCGACTGGCTAGCGGGGACAATGAGCAGTTCTTC	CASSRLASGDNEQFF
TRBJ1-1	TRBD1	TRBV7-9	NA	TGTGCCAGCAGCCCATCTGGGACAGGGGCCTCCTGGACTGAAGCTTTCTTT	CASSPSGTGASWTEAFF
TRBJ2-6	TRBD2	TRBV28	many	TGTGCCAGCAGTTTAAGTCTAGCGGGAAGAAGCTCTGGGGCCAACGTCCTGACTTTC	CASSLSLAGRSSGANVLTF
TRBJ2-5	NA	TRBV28	NA	TGTGCCAGCAGTGCCCCGGGAGCAGATGGTGAAGAGACCCAGTACTTC	CASSAPGADGEETQYF
TRBJ2-3	TRBD1	TRBV12-5	few	TGTGCTAGTGGTTTCCTCGGACAGGGCACAGATACGCAGTATTTT	CASGFLGQGTDTQYF
TRBJ2-7	TRBD1	TRBV6-2/TRBV6-3	few	TGTGCCAGCAGCACCGGGACAGCTAAGCAGTACTTC	CASSTGTAKQYF